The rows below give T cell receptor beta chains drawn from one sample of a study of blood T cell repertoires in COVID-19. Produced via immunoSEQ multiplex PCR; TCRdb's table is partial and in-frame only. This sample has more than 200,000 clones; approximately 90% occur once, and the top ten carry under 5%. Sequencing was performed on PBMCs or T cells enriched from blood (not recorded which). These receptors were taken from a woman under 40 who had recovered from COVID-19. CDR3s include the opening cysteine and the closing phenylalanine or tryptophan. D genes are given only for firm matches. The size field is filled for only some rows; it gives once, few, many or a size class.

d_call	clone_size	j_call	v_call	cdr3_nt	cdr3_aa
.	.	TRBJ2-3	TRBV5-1	TGCGCCAGCAGCTTCGCGGGACGAAGCACAGATACGCAGTATTTT	CASSFAGRSTDTQYF
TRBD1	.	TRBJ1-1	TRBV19	TGTGCCAGTAGTTTACGCTCAGGGGGTTGGGACACTGAAGCTTTCTTT	CASSLRSGGWDTEAFF
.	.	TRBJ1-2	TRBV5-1	TGCGCCAGCAGCTTTAACGGTAACTATGGCTACACCTTC	CASSFNGNYGYTF
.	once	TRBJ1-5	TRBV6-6	TGTGCCAGCAGCCGTCCCGATCAGCCCCAGCATTTT	CASSRPDQPQHF
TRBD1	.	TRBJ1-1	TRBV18	TGTGCCAGCTCAGCCTCCGGGACAGGGGAGAGAGCTTTCTTT	CASSASGTGERAFF
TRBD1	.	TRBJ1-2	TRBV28	TGTGCCAGCAGTCAGGACAGGGACGGCTACACCTTC	CASSQDRDGYTF
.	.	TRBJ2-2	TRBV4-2	TGTGCCAGCAGCCAAGATGGTAGGACTGACGGGGAGCTGTTTTTT	CASSQDGRTDGELFF
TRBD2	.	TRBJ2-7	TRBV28	TGTGCCAGCAGTTTAGAGGGACTAGCGTTATACGAGCAGTACTTC	CASSLEGLALYEQYF
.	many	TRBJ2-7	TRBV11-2	TGTGCCAGCAGCTTCAATCGAGACTCCTACGAGCAGTACTTC	CASSFNRDSYEQYF
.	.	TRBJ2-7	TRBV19	TGTGCCAGTAGTATAGTCGGGGGGCAATACGAGCAGTACTTC	CASSIVGGQYEQYF
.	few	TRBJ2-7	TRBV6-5	TGTGCCAGCAGTTACTCGAAGGAGGGATGGAAGGAGCAGTACTTC	CASSYSKEGWKEQYF
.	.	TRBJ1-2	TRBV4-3	TGCGCCAGCAGCCAAACCCTTGCTGGCTGGGGGGACGACTATGGCTACACCTTC	CASSQTLAGWGDDYGYTF
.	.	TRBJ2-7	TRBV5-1	TGCGCCAGCAGCTTTAGGCAGGGGACCGAGCAGTACTTC	CASSFRQGTEQYF
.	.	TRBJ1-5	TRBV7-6	TGTGCCAGCAGCTTAGCCCAGGGTAATCAGCCCCAGCATTTT	CASSLAQGNQPQHF
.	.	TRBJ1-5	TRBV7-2	TGTGCCAGCAGCTTAAGGGGGACGGTTAGCAATCAGCCCCAGCATTTT	CASSLRGTVSNQPQHF
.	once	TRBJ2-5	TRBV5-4	TGTGCCAGCAGCTCCCCGGACACTTTTCCAGAGACCCAGTACTTC	CASSSPDTFPETQYF
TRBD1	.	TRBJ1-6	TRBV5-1	TGCGCCAGCAGCTCCGGGACAGGAAATAATTCACCCCTCCACTTT	CASSSGTGNNSPLHF
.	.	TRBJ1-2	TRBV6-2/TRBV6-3	TGTGCCAGCAGCCCCCCGGACAGCAACTATGGCTACACCTTC	CASSPPDSNYGYTF
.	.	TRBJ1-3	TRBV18	TGTGCCAGCACCTCAGCTGGTCCAGGGACTGGAAACACCATATATTTT	CASTSAGPGTGNTIYF
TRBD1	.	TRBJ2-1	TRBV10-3	TGTGCCATCAGTGAGGGTTCGAGGACAGGGGTCAATGAGCAGTTCTTC	CAISEGSRTGVNEQFF
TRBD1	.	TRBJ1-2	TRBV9	TGTGCCAGCAGCGCGGATTATAACCGGGACAGGGACCATGGCTACACCTTC	CASSADYNRDRDHGYTF
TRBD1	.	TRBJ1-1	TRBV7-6	TGTGCCAGCAGCCCTTCGACAGGGCTGAACACTGAAGCTTTCTTT	CASSPSTGLNTEAFF
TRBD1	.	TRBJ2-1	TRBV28	TGTGCCAGCCTGGGGTTGGGACAGGGGAGGGATGAGCAGTTCTTC	CASLGLGQGRDEQFF
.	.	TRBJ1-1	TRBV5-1	TGCGCCAGCCAAGACCCGGGGACTGAAGCTTTCTTT	CASQDPGTEAFF
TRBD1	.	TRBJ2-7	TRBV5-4	TGTGCCAGCAGCTTGGCACCGGGACAGGGTAGTGGGTACGAGCAGTACTTC	CASSLAPGQGSGYEQYF
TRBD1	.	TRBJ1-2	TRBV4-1	TGCGCCAGCAGCCCGGGGACAGGGGCCGGTTCTAACTATGGCTACACCTTC	CASSPGTGAGSNYGYTF
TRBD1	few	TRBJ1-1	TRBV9	TGTGCCAGCAGCGACTCGACAGGGTGGGTAGCTTTCTTT	CASSDSTGWVAFF
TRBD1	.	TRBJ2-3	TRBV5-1	TGCGCCAGCAGGACAGGGGATATCACAGATACGCAGTATTTT	CASRTGDITDTQYF
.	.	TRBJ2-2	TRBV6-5	TGTGCCACCGAACAGAACTTGAACACCGGGGAGCTGTTTTTT	CATEQNLNTGELFF
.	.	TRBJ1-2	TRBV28	TGTGCCAGCAGGCAAGGGGGTAGGGCTGACTTC	CASRQGGRADF
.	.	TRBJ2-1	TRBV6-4	TGTGCCAGCAGGGAAGGGACACCCTCCTCCTACAATGAGCAGTTCTTC	CASREGTPSSYNEQFF
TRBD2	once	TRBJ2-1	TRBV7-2	TGTGCCAGCAGCCAGCGGGAGGGCCGGTGGGATGAGCAGTTCTTC	CASSQREGRWDEQFF
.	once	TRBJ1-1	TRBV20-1	TGCAGTGCTAGGGCCGACACTGAAGCTTTCTTT	CSARADTEAFF
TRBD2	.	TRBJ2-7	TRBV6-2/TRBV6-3	TGTGCCAGCAGTTCGGGACTAGCGGGAGCCTACGAGCAGTACTTC	CASSSGLAGAYEQYF
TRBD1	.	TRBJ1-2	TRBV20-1	TGCAGTGCTACAACAGGGGTCGGCTACACCTTC	CSATTGVGYTF
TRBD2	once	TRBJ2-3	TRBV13	TGTGCCAGCAGCTTCGGACTAGCGGGAGAAAGAGATACGCAGTATTTT	CASSFGLAGERDTQYF
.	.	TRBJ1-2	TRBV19	TGTGCCAGTAGTACCCGGACAGACTATGGCTACACCTTC	CASSTRTDYGYTF
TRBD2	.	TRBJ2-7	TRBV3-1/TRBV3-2	TGTGCCAGCAGCCCCTATAGCGGGAGTTGGTACGAGCAGTACTTC	CASSPYSGSWYEQYF
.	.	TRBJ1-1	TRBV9	TGTGCCAGCAGCGTAGATCCTGGGGGGTCTAACACTGAAGCTTTCTTT	CASSVDPGGSNTEAFF
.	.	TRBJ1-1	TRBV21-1	TGTGCCAGCAGCAAGGGACAGGGGGCTAGCACTGAAGCTTTCTTT	CASSKGQGASTEAFF
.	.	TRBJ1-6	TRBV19	TGTGCCAGTAGTGGCGGAAGTAATTCACCCCTCCACTTT	CASSGGSNSPLHF
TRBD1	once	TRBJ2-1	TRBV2	TGTGCCAGCAGTAAAGACAGGGGTCGGGGCAATGAGCAGTTCTTC	CASSKDRGRGNEQFF
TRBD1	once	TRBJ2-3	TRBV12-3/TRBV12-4	TGTGCCAGCAGCAACAGGGGGACAGATACGCAGTATTTT	CASSNRGTDTQYF
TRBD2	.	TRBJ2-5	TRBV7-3	TGTGCCAGCAGCCTCACCGGGACTAGCGGGATAGGAGAGACCCAGTACTTC	CASSLTGTSGIGETQYF
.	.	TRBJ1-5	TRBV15	TGTGCCACCAGCAGAGCTTTTGGTTCCCGAGCCCCCCAGCATTTT	CATSRAFGSRAPQHF
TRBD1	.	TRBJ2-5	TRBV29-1	TGCAGCGTTGGAGAGGACAGGGCCGAGACCCAGTACTTC	CSVGEDRAETQYF
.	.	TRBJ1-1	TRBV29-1	TGCAGCGTCAGGAACACTGAAGCTTTCTTT	CSVRNTEAFF
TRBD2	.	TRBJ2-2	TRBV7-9	TGTGCCAGCAGCCCCCCTAGCGGGCCCGGGGAGCTGTTTTTT	CASSPPSGPGELFF